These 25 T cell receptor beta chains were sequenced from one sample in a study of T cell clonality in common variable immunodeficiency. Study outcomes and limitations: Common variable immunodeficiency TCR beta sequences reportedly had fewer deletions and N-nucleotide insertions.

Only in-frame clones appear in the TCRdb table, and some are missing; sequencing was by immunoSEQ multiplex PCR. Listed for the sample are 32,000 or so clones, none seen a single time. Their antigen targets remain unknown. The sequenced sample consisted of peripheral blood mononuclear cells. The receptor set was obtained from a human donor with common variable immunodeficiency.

The sequenced part of the CDR3 DNA is TGTGCCAGCAGCTTCGACTCCACCTACGAG. Protein product: CASSFDSTYE. The whole CDR3 sequence reads CASSFDSTYEQYF. The chain recombines TRBV5-5 with TRBJ2-7, with D hard to call. The read terminates 3 residues before the CDR3 end, so the remaining end is supplied by the germline J gene. Trimming stripped 2 bases from V and 2 bases from J, with 8 bases between. CDR1 and CDR2 (germline): SGHKS, YYEKEE (reference sequence). The CDR3 has 13 residues.

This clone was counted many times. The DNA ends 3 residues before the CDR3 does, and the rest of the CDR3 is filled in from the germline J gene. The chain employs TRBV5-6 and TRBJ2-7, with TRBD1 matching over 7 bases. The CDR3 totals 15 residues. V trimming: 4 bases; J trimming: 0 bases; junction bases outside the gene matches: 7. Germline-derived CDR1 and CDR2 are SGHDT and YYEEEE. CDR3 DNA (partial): TGTGCCAGCAGCCCCCGACAGGGAATCTCCTACGAG. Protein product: CASSPRQGISYE. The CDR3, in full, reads CASSPRQGISYEQYF. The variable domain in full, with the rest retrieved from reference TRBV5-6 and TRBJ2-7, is DAGVTQSPTHLIKTRGQQVTLRCSPKSGHDTVSWYQQALGQGPQFIFQYYEEEERQRGNFPDRFSGHQFPNYSSELNVNALLLGDSALYLCASSPRQGISYEQYFGPGTRLTVT.

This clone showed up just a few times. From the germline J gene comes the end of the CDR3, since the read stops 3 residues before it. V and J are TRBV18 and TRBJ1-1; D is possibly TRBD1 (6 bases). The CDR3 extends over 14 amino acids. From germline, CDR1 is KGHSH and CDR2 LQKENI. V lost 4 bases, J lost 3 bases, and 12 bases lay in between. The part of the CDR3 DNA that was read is TGTGCCAGCTCACGCGTACAGGGCGACACTGAA. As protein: CASSRVQGDTE. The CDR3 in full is CASSRVQGDTEAFF.

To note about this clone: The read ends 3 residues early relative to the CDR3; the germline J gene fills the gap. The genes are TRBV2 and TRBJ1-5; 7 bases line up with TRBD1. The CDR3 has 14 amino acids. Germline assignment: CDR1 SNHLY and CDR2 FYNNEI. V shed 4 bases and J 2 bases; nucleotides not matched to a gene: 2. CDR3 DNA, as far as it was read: TGTGCCAGCAGTGGACAGGGAGGCAATCAGCCC. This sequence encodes CASSGQGGNQP. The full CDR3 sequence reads CASSGQGGNQPQHF.

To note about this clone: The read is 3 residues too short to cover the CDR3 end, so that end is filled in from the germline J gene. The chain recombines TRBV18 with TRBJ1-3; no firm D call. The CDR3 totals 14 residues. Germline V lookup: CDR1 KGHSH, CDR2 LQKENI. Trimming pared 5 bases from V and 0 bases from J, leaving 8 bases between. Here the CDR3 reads CASSIGDSGNTIYF. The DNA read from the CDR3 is TGTGCCAGCTCAATCGGGGACTCTGGAAACACC.

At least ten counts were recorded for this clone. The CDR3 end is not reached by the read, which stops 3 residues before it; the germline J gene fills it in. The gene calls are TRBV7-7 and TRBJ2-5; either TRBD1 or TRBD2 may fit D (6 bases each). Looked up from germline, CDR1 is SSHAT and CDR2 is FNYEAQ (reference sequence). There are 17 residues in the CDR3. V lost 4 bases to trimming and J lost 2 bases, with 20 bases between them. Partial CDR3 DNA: TGTGCCAGCAGCTCAAACAGCGGAGGGGACATTCAAGAGACC. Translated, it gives CASSSNSGGDIQET. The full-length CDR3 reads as CASSSNSGGDIQETQYF.

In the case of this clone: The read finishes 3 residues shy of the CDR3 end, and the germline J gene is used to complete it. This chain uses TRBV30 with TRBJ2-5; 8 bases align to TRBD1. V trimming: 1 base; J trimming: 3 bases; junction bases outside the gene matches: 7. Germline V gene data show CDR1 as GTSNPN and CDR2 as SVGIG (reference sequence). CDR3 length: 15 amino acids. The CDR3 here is CAWSGATGAKETQYF. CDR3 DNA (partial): TGTGCCTGGAGTGGAGCGACAGGGGCAAAAGAGACC.

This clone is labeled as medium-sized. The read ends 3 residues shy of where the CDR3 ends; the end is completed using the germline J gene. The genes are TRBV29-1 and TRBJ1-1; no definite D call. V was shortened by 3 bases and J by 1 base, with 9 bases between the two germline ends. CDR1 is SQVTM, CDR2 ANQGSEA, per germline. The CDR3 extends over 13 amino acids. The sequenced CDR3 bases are TGCAGCGTTGAGGGCAGCCAGAACACTGAA. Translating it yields CSVEGSQNTE. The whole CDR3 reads CSVEGSQNTEAFF.

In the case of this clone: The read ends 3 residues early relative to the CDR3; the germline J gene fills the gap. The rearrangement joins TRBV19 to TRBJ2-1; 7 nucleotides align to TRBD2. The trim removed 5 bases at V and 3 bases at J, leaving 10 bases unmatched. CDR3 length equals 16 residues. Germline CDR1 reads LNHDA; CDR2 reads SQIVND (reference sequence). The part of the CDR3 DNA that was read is TGTGCCAGTAGTCCTCGGGGAGGGCCCTACTACAATGAG. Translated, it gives CASSPRGGPYYNE. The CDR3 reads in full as CASSPRGGPYYNEQFF.

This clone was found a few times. This CDR3 is CARTTWDRTQETQYF. The CDR3 DNA, read in part, is TGTGCCAGAACAACTTGGGACAGGACCCAAGAGACC. The chain has TRBV2 and TRBJ2-5; 8 bases map to TRBD1. The read ends 3 residues before the CDR3 terminus; that terminus is restored from the germline J gene. The germline gives CDR1 SNHLY, CDR2 FYNNEI. The CDR3 contains 15 residues. Trimming took 9 bases from V and 1 from J; bases not matched to a gene: 10.

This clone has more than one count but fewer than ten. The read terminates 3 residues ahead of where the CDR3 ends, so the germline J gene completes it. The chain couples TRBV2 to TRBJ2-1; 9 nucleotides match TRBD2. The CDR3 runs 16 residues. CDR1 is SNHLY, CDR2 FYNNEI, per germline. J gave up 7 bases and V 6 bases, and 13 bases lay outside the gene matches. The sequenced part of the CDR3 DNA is TGTGCCAGCAGCCGCAGGGGCGGGGGGGCTGAAAATGAG. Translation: CASSRRGGGAENE. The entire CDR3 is CASSRRGGGAENEQFF.

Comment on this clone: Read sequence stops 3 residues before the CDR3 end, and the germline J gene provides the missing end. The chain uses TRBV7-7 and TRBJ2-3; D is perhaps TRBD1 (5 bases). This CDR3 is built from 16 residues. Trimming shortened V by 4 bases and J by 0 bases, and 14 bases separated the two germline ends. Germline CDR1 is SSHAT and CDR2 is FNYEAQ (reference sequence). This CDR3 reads CASSWRTPLSTDTQYF. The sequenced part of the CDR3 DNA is TGTGCCAGCAGCTGGCGGACACCTCTGAGCACAGATACG.

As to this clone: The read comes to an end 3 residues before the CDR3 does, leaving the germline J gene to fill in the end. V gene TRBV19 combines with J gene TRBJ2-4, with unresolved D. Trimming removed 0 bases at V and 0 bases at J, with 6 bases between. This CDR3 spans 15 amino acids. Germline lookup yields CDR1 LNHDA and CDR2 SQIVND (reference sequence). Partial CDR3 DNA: TGTGCCAGTAGTATAGACTTTATAGCCAAAAACATT. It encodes CASSIDFIAKNI. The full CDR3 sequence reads CASSIDFIAKNIQYF.

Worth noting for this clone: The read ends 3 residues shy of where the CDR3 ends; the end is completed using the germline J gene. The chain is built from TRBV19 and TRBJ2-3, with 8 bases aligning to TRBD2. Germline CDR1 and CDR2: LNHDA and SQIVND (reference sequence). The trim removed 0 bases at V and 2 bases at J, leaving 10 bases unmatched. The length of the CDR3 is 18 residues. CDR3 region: CASSIDPAGAQLTDTQYF. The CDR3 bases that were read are TGTGCCAGTAGTATAGATCCAGCGGGGGCCCAGCTCACAGATACG.

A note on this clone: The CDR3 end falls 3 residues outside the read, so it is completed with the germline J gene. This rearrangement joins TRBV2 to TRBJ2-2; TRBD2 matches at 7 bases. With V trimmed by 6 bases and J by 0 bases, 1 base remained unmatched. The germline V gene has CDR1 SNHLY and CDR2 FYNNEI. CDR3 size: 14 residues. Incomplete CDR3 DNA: TGTGCCAGCAGGGGGGGGGCGAACACCGGGGAG. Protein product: CASRGGANTGE. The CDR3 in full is CASRGGANTGELFF.

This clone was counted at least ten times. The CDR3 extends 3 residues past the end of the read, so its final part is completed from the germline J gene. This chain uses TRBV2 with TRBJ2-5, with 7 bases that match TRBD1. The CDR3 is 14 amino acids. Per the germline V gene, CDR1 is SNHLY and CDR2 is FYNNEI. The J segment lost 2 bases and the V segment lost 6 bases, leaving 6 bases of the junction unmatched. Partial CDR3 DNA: TGTGCCAGCAGGCTCGACAGGGAACAAGAGACC. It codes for CASRLDREQET. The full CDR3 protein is CASRLDREQETQYF.

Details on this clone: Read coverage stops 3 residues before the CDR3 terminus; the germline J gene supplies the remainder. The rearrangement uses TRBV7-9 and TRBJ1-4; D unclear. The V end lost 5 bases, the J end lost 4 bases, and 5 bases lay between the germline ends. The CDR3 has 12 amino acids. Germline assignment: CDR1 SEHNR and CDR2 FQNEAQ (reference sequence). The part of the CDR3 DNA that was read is TGTGCCAGCAGCCCAGATAATGAAAAA. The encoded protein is CASSPDNEK. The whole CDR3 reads CASSPDNEKLFF.

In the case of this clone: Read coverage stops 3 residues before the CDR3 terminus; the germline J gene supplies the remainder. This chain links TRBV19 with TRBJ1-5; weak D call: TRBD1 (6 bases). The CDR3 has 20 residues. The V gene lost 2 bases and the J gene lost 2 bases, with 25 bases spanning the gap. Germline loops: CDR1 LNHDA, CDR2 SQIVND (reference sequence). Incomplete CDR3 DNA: TGTGCCAGTAGTATACTCTTCGGGCAGGGGAGGAAGGTCGGCAATCAGCCC. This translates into CASSILFGQGRKVGNQP. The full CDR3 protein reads CASSILFGQGRKVGNQPQHF.

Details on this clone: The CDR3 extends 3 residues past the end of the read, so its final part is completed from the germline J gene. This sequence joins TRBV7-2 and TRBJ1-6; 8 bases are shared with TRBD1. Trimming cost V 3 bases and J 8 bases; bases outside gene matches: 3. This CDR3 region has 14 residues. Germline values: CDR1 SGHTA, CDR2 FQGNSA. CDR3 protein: CASSFYRGDSPLHF. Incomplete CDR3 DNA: TGTGCCAGCAGCTTTTACAGGGGGGATTCACCC.

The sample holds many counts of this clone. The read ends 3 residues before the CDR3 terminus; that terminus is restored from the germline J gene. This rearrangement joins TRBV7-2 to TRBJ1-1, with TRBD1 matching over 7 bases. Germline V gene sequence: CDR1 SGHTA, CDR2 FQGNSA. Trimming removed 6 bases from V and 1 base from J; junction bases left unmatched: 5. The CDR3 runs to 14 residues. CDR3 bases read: TGTGCCAGCAGTCTTGAGGGGGCGAACACTGAA. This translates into CASSLEGANTE. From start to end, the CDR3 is CASSLEGANTEAFF.

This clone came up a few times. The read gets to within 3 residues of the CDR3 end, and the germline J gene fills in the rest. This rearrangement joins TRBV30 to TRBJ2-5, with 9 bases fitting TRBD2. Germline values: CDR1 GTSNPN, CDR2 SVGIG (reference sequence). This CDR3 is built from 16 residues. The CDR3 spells CAWSVQLAGPRETQYF. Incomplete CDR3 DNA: TGTGCCTGGAGTGTACAGCTAGCGGGGCCGCGTGAAACC.

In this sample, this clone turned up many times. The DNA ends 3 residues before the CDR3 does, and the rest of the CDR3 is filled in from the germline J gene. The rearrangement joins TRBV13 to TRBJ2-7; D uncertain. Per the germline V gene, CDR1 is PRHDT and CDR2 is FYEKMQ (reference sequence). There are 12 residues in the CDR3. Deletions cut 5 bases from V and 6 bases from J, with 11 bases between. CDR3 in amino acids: CASSPHFSEQYF. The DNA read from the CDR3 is TGTGCCAGCAGCCCCCACTTCTCCGAG. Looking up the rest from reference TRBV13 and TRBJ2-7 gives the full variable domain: AAGVIQSPRHLIKEKRETATLKCYPIPRHDTVYWYQQGPGQDPQFLISFYEKMQSDKGSIPDRFSAQQFSDYHSELNMSSLELGDSALYFCASSPHFSEQYFGPGTRLTVT.

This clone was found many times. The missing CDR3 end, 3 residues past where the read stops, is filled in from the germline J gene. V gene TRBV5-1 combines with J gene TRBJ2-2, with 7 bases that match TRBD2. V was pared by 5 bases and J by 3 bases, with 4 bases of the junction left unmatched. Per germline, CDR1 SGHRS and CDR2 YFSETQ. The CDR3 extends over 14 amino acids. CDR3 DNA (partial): TGCGCCAGCAGGGGGAGCGGGGACACCGGGGAG. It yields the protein CASRGSGDTGE. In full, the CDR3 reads CASRGSGDTGELFF.

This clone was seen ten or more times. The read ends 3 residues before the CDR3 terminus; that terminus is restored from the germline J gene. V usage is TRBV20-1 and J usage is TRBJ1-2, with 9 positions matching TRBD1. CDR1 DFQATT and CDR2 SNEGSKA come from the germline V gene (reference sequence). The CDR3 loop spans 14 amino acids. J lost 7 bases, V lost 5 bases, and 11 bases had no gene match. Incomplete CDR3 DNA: TGCAGTGCTCAGGGAAGGGACAGGGTCCTTGGC. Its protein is CSAQGRDRVLG. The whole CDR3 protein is CSAQGRDRVLGYTF.

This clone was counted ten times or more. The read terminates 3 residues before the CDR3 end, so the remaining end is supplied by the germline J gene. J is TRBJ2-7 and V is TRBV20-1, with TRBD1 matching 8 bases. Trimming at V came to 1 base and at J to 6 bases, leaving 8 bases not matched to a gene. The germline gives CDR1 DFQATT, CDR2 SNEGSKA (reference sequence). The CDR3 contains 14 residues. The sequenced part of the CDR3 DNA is TGCAGTGCTAGAGTCGGACAGGGTTCCAGCGAG. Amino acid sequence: CSARVGQGSSE. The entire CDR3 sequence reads CSARVGQGSSEQYF.